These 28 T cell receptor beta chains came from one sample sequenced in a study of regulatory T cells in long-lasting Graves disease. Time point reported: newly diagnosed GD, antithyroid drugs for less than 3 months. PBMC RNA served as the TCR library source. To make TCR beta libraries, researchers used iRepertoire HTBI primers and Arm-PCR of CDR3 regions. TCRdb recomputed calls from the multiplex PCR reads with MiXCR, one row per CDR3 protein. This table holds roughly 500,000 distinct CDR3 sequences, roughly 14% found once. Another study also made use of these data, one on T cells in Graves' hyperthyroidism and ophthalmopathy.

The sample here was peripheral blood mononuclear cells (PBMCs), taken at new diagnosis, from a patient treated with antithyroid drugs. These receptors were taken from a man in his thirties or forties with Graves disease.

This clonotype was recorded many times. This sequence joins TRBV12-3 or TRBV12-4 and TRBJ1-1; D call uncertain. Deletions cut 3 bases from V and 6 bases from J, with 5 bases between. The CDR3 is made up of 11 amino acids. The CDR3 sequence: CASSFFPEAFF. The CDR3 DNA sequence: TGTGCCAGCAGTTTTTTCCCTGAAGCTTTCTTT.

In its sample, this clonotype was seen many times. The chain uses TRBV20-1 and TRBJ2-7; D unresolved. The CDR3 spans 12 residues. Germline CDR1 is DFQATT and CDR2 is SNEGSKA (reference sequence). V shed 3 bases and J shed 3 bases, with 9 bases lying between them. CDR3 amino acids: CSASPTNYEQYF. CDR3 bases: TGCAGTGCTAGCCCCACGAACTACGAGCAGTACTTC.

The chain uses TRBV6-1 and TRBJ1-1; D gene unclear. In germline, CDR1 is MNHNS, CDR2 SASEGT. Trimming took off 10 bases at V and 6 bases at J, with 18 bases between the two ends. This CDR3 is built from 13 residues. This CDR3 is CAIRRGSESEAFF. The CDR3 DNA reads TGTGCCATCCGACGGGGAAGTGAGTCTGAAGCTTTCTTT.

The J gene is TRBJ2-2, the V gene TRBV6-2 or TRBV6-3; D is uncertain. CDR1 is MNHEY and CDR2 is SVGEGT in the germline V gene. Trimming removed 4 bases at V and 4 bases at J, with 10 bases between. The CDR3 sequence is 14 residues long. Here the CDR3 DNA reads TGTGCCAGCAGTTCCGGGTGGAGCACCGGGGAGCTGTTTTTT. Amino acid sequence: CASSSGWSTGELFF.

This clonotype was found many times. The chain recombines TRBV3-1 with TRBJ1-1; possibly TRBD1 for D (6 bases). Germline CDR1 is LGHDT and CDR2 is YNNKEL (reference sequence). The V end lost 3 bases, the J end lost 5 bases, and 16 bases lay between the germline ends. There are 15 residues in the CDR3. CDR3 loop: CASSHWTVRGTEAFF. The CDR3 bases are TGTGCCAGCAGCCACTGGACAGTCCGGGGGACTGAAGCTTTCTTT.

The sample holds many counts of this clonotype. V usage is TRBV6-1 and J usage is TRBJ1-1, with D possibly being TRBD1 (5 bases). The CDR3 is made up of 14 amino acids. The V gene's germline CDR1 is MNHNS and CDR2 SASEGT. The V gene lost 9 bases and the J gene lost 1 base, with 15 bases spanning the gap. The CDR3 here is CASKRDARNTEAFF. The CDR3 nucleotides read TGTGCCAGTAAGAGGGACGCCCGGAACACTGAAGCTTTCTTT.

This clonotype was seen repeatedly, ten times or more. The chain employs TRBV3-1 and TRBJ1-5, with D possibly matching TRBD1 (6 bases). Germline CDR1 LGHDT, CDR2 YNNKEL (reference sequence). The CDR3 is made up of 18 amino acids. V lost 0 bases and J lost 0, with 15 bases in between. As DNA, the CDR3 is TGTGCCAGCAGCCAAGAATCCCCGGACAGTTATAGCAATCAGCCCCAGCATTTT. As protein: CASSQESPDSYSNQPQHF.

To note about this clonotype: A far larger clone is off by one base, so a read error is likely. DNA for the CDR3: TGTGCCAGCAGCCCCAGGGGGCCAGACGAGCAGTACTTC. As protein: CASSPRGPDEQYF. The V call is TRBV7-3, the J call TRBJ2-7; 8 bases line up with TRBD1. CDR1 is SGHTA, CDR2 FQGTGA, per germline. CDR3 length: 13 amino acids. V shed 5 bases, J shed 5 bases, and the junction held 5 bases outside the gene matches.

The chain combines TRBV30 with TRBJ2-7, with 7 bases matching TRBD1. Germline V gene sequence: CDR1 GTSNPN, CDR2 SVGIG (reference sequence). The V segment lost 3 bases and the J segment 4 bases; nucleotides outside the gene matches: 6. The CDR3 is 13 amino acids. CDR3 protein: CAWRTGNWYEQYF. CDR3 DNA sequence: TGTGCCTGGAGGACAGGGAATTGGTACGAGCAGTACTTC. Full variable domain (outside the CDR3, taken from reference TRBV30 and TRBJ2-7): SQTIHQWPATLVQPVGSPLSLECTVEGTSNPNLYWYRQAAGRGLQLLFYSVGIGQISSEVPQNLSASRPQDRQFILSSKKLLLSDSGFYLCAWRTGNWYEQYFGPGTRLTVT.

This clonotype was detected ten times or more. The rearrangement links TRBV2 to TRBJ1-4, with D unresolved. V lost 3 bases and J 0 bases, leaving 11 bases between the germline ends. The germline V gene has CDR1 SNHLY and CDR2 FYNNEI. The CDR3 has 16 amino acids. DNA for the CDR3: TGTGCCAGCAGTGATAGGACTGCGGCAACTAATGAAAAACTGTTTTTT. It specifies CASSDRTAATNEKLFF.

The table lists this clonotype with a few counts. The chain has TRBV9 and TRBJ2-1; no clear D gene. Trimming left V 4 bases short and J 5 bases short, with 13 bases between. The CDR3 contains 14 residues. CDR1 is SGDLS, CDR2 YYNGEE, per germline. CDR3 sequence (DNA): TGTGCCAGCAGCCGTGTCTCGAACCACAATGAGCAGTTCTTC. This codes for CASSRVSNHNEQFF.

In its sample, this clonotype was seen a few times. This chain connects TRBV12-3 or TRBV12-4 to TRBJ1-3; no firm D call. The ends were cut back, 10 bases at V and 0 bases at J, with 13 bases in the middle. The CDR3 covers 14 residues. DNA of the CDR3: TGTGCCACTACCGGGTCCTACTCTGGAAACACCATATATTTT. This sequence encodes CATTGSYSGNTIYF.

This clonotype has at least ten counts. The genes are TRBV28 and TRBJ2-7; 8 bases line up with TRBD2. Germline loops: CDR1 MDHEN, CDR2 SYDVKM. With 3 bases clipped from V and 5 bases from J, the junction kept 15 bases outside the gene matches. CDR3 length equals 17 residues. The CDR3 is CASSFPGGTSKVNEQYF. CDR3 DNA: TGTGCCAGCAGTTTCCCCGGCGGGACTAGTAAAGTCAACGAGCAGTACTTC.

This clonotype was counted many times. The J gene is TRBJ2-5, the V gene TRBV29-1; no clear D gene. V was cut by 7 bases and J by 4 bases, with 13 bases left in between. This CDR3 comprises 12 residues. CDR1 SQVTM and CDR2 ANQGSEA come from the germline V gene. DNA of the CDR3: TGCAGCGCCGACGGGTTAAGAGAGACCCAGTACTTC. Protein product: CSADGLRETQYF.

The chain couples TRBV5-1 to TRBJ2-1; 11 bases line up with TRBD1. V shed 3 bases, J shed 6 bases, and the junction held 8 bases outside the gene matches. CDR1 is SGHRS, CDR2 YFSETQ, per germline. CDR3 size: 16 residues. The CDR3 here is CASSSIGTGGGNEQFF. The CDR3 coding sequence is TGCGCCAGCAGCTCGATCGGGACAGGGGGAGGCAATGAGCAGTTCTTC.

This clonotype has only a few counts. The CDR3 loop reads CASSSTGEGTDTQYF. As DNA, the CDR3 is TGTGCCAGCAGCTCTACTGGTGAGGGCACAGATACGCAGTATTTT. The V gene is TRBV7-3, the J gene TRBJ2-3; D ambiguous. V was cut by 4 bases and J by 1 base, with 12 bases left in between. Germline V lookup: CDR1 SGHTA, CDR2 FQGTGA. The CDR3 consists of 15 residues.

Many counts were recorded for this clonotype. The CDR3 reads CASSSLNRESYEQYF. The CDR3 coding sequence is TGTGCCAGCAGTTCCCTGAACAGGGAATCCTACGAGCAGTACTTC. This chain connects TRBV12-3 or TRBV12-4 to TRBJ2-7; D perhaps matches TRBD1 (6 bases). V was cut by 4 bases and J by 1 base, with 14 bases left in between. The CDR3 covers 15 residues.

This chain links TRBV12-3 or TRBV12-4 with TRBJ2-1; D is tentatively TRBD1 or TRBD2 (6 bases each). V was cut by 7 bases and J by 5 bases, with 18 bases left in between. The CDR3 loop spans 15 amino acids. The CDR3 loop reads CASTPLGGQDNEQFF. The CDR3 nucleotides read TGTGCCAGCACCCCCCTGGGGGGCCAAGACAATGAGCAGTTCTTC.

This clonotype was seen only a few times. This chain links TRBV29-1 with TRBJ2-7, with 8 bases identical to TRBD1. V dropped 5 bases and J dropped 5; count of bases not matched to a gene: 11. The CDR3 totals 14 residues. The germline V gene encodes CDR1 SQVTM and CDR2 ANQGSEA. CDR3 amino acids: CSVREDRAVDEQYF. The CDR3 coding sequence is TGCAGCGTTAGAGAGGACAGGGCCGTCGACGAGCAGTACTTC.

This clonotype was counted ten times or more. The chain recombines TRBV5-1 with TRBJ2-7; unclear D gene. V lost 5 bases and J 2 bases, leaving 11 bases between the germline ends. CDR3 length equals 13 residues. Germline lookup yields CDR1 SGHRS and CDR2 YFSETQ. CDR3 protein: CASSPGSPYEQYF. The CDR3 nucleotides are TGCGCCAGCAGTCCAGGCTCGCCCTACGAGCAGTACTTC.

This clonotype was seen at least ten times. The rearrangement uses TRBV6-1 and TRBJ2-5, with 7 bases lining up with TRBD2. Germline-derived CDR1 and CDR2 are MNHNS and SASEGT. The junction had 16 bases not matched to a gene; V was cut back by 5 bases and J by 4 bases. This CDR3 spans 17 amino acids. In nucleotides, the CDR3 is TGTGCCAGCAGTCCGTCCCGGGACTACGCCGGCCGAGAGACCCAGTACTTC. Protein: CASSPSRDYAGRETQYF.

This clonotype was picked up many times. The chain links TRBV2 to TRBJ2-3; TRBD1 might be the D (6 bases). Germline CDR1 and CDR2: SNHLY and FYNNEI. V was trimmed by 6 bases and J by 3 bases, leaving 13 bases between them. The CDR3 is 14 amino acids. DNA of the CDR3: TGTGCCAGCAGCCAAAACAGGGTGACAGATACGCAGTATTTT. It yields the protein CASSQNRVTDTQYF.

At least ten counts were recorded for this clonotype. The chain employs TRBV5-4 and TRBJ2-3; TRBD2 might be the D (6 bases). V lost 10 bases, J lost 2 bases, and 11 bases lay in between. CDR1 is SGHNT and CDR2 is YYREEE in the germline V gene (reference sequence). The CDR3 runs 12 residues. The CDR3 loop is CAGLAVTDTQYF. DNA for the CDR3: TGTGCCGGTTTAGCGGTCACAGATACGCAGTATTTT.

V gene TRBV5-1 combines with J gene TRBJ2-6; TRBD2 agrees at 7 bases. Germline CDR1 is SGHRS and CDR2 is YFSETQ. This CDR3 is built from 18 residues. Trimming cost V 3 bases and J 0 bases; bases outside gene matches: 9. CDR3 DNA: TGCGCCAGCAGCTGGGGGGGGGGACCCAGCTCTGGGGCCAACGTCCTGACTTTC. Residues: CASSWGGGPSSGANVLTF.

The CDR3 DNA follows: TGTGCCATCAGCCAGGGGGCTACCTACGAGCAGTACTTC. It yields the protein CAISQGATYEQYF. The V and J genes are TRBV10-3 and TRBJ2-7, with 8 bases lining up with TRBD1. With 6 bases clipped from V and 2 bases from J, the junction kept 3 bases outside the gene matches. The CDR3 loop spans 13 amino acids. The germline V gene encodes CDR1 ENHRY and CDR2 SYGVKD.

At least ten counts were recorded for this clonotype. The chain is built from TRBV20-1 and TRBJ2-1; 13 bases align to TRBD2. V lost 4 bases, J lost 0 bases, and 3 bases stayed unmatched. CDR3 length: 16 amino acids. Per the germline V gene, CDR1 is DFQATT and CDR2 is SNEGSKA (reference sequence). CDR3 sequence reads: CSATGTSGVSYNEQFF. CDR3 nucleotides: TGCAGTGCTACCGGGACTAGCGGGGTCTCCTACAATGAGCAGTTCTTC.

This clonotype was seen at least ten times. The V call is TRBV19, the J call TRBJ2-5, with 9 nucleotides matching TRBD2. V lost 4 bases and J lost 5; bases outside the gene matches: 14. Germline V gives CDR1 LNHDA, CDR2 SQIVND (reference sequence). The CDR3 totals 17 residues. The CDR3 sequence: CASSKASGRFGAETQYF. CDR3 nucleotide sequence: TGTGCCAGTAGTAAGGCGAGCGGGAGGTTCGGCGCGGAGACCCAGTACTTC.

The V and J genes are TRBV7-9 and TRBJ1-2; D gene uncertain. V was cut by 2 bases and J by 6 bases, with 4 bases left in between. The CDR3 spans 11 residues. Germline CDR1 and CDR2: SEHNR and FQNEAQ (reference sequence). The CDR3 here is CASSLIHGYTF. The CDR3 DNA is TGTGCCAGCAGCTTAATCCATGGCTACACCTTC.